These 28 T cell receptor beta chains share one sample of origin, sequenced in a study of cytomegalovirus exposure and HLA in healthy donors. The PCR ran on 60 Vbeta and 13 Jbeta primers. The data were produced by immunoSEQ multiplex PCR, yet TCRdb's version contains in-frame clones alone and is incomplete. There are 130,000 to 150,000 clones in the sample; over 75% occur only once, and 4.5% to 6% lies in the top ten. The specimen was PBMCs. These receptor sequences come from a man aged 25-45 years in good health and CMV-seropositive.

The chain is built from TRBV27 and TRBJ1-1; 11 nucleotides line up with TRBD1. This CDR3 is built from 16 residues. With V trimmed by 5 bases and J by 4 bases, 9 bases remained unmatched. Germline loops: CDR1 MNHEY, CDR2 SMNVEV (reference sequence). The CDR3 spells CASSAAAGTGGTEAFF. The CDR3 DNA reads TGTGCCAGCAGTGCCGCCGCCGGGACAGGGGGCACTGAAGCTTTCTTT.

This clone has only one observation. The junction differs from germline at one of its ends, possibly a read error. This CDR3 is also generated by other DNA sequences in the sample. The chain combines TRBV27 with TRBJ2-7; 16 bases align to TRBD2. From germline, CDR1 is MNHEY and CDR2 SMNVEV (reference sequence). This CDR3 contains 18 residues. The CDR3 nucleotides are TGTGCCAGTAGTTTAGGGACTAGCGGGAGGGATACTCTGGGCGAGCAGTACTTC. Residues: CASSLGTSGRDTLGEQYF.

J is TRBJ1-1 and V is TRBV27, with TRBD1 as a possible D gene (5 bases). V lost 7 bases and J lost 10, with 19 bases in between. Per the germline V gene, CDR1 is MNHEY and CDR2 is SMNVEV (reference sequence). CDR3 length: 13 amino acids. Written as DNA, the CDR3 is TGTGCCAGCATGAGCTTGCTGGAGGGGCCAGCTTTCTTT. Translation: CASMSLLEGPAFF.

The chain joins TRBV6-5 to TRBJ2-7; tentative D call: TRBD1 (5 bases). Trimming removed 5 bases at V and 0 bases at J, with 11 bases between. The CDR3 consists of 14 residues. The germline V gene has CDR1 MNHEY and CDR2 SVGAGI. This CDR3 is CASSRGESSYEQYF. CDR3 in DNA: TGTGCCAGCAGTAGGGGCGAGAGCTCCTACGAGCAGTACTTC.

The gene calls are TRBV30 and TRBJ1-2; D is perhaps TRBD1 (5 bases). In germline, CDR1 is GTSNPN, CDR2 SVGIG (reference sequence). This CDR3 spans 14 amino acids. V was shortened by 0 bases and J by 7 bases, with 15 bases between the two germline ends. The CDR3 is CAWSVHHADIGYTF. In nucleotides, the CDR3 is TGTGCCTGGAGTGTACATCATGCGGACATTGGCTACACCTTC.

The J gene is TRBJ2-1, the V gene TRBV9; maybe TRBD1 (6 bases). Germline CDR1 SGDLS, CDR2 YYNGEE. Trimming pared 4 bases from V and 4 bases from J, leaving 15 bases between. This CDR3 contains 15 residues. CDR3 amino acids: CASSRSGDIYNEQFF. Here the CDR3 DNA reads TGTGCCAGCAGCCGTAGTGGGGACATATACAATGAGCAGTTCTTC.

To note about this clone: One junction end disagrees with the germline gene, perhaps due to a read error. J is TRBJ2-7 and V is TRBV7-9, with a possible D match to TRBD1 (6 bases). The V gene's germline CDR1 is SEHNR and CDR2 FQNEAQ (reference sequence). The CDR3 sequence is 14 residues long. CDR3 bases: TGTTCCAGCAGCTCTCTGGACAGTCCCTACGAGCAGTACTTC. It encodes CSSSSLDSPYEQYF.

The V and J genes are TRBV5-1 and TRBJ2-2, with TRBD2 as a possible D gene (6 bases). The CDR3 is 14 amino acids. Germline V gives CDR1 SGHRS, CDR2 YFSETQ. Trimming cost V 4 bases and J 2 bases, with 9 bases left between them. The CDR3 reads CASSAGLNTGELFF. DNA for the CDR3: TGCGCCAGCAGCGCGGGGTTAAACACCGGGGAGCTGTTTTTT.

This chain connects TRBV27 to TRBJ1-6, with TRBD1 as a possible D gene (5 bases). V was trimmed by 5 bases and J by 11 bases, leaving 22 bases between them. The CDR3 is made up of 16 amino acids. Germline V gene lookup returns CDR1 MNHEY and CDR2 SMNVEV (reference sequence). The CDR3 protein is CASSPDPRGVVAPLHF. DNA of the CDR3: TGTGCCAGCAGTCCTGATCCCCGGGGGGTCGTGGCACCCCTCCACTTT.

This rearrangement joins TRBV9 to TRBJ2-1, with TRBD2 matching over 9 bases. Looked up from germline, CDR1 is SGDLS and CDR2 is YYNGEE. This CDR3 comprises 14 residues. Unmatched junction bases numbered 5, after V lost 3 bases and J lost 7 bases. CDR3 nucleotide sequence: TGTGCCAGCAGCGACGGACTAGCGCCTAATGAGCAGTTCTTC. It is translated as CASSDGLAPNEQFF.

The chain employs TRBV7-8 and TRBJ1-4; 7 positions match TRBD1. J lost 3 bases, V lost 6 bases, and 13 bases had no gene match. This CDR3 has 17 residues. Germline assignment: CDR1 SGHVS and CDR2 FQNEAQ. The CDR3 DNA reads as TGTGCCAGCAGGCCAAGGGGGCAGGGTACAGCTAATGAAAAACTGTTTTTT. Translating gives CASRPRGQGTANEKLFF.

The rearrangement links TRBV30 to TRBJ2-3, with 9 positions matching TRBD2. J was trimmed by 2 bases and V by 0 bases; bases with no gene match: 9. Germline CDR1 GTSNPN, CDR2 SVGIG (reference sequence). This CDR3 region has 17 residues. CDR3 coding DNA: TGTGCCTGGAGTGTAGGGGGGCTAGCGGGATCCACAGATACGCAGTATTTT. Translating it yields CAWSVGGLAGSTDTQYF.

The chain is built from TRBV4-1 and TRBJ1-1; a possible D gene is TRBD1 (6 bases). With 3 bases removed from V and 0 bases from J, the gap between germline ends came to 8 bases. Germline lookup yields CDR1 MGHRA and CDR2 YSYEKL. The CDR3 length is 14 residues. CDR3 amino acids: CASSQGHLNTEAFF. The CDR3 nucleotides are TGCGCCAGCAGCCAGGGACATTTGAACACTGAAGCTTTCTTT.

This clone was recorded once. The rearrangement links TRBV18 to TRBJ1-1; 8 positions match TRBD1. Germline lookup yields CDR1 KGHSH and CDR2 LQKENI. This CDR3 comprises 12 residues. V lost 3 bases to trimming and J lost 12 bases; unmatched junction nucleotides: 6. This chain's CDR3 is CASSPGQAVPFF. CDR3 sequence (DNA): TGTGCCAGCTCACCGGGACAGGCGGTACCTTTCTTT.

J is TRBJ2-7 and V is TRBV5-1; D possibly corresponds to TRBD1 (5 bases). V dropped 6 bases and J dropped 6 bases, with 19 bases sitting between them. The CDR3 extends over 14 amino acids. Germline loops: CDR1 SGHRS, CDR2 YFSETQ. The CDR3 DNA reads TGCGCCAGCACCCCACGGCAGGGCCTAGGCGAGCAGTACTTC. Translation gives CASTPRQGLGEQYF. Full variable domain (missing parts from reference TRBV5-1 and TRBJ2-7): KAGVTQTPRYLIKTRGQQVTLSCSPISGHRSVSWYQQTPGQGLQFLFEYFSETQRNKGNFPGRFSGRQFSNSRSEMNVSTLELGDSALYLCASTPRQGLGEQYFGPGTRLTVT.

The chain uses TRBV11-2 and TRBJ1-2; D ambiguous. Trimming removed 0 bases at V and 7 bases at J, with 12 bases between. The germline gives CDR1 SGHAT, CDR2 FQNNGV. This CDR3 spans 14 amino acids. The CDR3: CASSLDNVPGGYTF. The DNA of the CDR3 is TGTGCCAGCAGCTTAGATAACGTACCCGGTGGCTACACCTTC.

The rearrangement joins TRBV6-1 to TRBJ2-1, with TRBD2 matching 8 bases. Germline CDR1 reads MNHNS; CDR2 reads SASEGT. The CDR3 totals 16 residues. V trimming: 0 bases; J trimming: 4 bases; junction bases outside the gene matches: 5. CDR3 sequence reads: CASSEARTSGYNEQFF. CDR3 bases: TGTGCCAGCAGTGAAGCTAGAACTAGCGGATACAATGAGCAGTTCTTC.

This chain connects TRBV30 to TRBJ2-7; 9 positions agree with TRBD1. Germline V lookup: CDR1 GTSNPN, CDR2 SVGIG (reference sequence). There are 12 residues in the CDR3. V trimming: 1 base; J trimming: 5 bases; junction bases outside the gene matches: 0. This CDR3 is CAWSGTGDEQYF. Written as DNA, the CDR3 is TGTGCCTGGAGTGGGACAGGGGACGAGCAGTACTTC.

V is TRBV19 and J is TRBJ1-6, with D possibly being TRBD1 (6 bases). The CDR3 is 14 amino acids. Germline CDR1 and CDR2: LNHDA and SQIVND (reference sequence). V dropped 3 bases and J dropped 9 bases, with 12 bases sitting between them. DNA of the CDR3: TGTGCCAGTAGTATTACAGGGATTTCTTCACCCCTCCACTTT. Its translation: CASSITGISSPLHF.

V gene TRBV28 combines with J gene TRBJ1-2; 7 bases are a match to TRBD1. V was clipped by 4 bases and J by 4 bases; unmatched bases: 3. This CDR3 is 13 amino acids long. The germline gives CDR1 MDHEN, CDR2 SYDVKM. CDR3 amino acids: CASSSGTVYGYTF. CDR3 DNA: TGTGCCAGCAGTTCTGGGACAGTCTATGGCTACACCTTC.

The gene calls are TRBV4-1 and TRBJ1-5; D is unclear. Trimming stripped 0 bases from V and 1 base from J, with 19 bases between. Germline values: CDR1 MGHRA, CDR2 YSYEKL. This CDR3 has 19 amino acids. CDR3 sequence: CASSQELRLGGGSNQPQHF. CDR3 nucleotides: TGCGCCAGCAGCCAAGAGTTACGGCTAGGTGGAGGGAGCAATCAGCCCCAGCATTTT.

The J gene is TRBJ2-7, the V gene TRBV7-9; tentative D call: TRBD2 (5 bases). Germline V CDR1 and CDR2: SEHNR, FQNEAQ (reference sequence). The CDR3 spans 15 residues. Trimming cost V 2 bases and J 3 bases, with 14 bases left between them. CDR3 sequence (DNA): TGTGCCAGCAGCTTAACGGGGTCCAGCTTCTACGAGCAGTACTTC. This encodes CASSLTGSSFYEQYF.

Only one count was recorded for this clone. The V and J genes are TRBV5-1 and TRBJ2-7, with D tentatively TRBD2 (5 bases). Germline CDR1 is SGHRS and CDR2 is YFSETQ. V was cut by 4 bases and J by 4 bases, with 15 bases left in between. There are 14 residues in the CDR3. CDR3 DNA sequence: TGCGCCAGCAGCCCCATCGAGCGGAAATACGAGCAGTACTTC. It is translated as CASSPIERKYEQYF.

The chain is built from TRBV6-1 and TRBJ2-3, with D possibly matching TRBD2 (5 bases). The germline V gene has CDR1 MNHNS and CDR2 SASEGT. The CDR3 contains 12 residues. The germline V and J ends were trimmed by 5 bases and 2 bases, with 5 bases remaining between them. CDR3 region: CASSLATDTQYF. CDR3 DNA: TGTGCCAGCAGTCTAGCCACAGATACGCAGTATTTT.

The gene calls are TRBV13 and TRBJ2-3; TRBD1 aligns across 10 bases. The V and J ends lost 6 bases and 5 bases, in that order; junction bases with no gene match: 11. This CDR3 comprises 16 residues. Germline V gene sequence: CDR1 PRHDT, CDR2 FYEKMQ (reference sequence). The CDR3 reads CASSHSLDRGQDTQYF. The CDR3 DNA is TGTGCCAGCAGTCACTCCCTAGACAGGGGGCAAGATACGCAGTATTTT.

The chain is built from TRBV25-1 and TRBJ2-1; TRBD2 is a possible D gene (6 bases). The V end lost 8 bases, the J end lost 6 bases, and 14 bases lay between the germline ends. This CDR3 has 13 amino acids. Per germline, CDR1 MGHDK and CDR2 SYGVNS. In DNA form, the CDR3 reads TGTGCCAGCTTTTCTCTAGCGCGCAATGAGCAGTTCTTC. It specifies CASFSLARNEQFF. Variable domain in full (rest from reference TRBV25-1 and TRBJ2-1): EADIYQTPRYLVIGTGKKITLECSQTMGHDKMYWYQQDPGMELHLIHYSYGVNSTEKGDLSSESTVSRIRTEHFPLTLESARPSHTSQYLCASFSLARNEQFFGPGTRLTVL.

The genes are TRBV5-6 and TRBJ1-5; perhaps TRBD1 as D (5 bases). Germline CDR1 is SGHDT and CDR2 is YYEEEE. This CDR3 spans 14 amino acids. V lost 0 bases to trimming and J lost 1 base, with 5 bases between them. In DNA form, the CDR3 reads TGTGCCAGCAGCTTGGGACAGAGCAATCAGCCCCAGCATTTT. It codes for CASSLGQSNQPQHF.

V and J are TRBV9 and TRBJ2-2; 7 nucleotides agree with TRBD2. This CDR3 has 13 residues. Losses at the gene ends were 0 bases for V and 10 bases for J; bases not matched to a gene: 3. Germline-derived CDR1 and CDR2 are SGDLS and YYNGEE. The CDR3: CASSVGLAEELFF. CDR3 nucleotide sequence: TGTGCCAGCAGCGTAGGTCTAGCGGAGGAGCTGTTTTTT.